The 25 T cell receptor beta chains below were found in one sample sequenced in a study of cytomegalovirus exposure and HLA in healthy donors. Data came from immunoSEQ multiplex PCR; TCRdb stores just in-frame clones and leaves some out. This table holds roughly 82,000 clones, about 92% found once. Sequencing was carried out using PBMCs. Source of these receptors: a man aged 18 to 35 in good health and CMV-seronegative.

This clone was seen just once. The chain links TRBV27 to TRBJ1-5; D unclear. The CDR3 runs 13 residues. Trimming shortened V by 2 bases and J by 3 bases, and 5 bases separated the two germline ends. Germline V gene sequence: CDR1 MNHEY, CDR2 SMNVEV (reference sequence). DNA of the CDR3: TGTGCCAGCAGTTTAACAAACAATCAGCCCCAGCATTTT. Its protein is CASSLTNNQPQHF.

CDR3 sequence reads: CASSVAELAGITYNEQFF. The CDR3 bases are TGTGCCAGCAGCGTAGCTGAACTAGCGGGTATTACCTACAATGAGCAGTTCTTC. The chain recombines TRBV9 with TRBJ2-1; 9 nucleotides agree with TRBD2. Per the germline V gene, CDR1 is SGDLS and CDR2 is YYNGEE. CDR3 length equals 18 residues. The V segment lost 0 bases and the J segment 2 bases; nucleotides outside the gene matches: 9.

This clone is a singleton in its sample. The rearrangement joins TRBV12-5 to TRBJ2-7; perhaps TRBD1 as D (6 bases). Germline loops: CDR1 LGHNT, CDR2 FRNRAP. The length of the CDR3 is 12 residues. Trimming cost V 7 bases and J 3 bases, with 10 bases left between them. This CDR3 reads CASAQGFYEQYF. DNA of the CDR3: TGTGCTAGTGCCCAGGGGTTCTACGAGCAGTACTTC.

The rearrangement links TRBV15 to TRBJ2-2, with TRBD1 matching over 7 bases. The CDR3 is 15 amino acids. V lost 4 bases and J lost 3; bases outside the gene matches: 5. Germline CDR1 LNHNV, CDR2 YYDKDF (reference sequence). CDR3 region: CATSILDRYTGELFF. CDR3 bases: TGTGCCACCAGCATCCTGGACAGGTACACCGGGGAGCTGTTTTTT.

The chain is built from TRBV6-1 and TRBJ2-2; the match to TRBD1 covers 9 bases. V gave up 4 bases and J gave up 3 bases; unmatched junction bases: 6. Germline V gene lookup returns CDR1 MNHNS and CDR2 SASEGT. This CDR3 spans 16 amino acids. The CDR3 DNA sequence: TGTGCCAGCAGTGTCCGGGACAGGGTTGACACCGGGGAGCTGTTTTTT. Its protein product is CASSVRDRVDTGELFF.

This clone occurred a few times. The V gene is TRBV7-9, the J gene TRBJ1-2; TRBD1 agrees at 7 bases. This CDR3 is 15 amino acids long. V lost 5 bases, J lost 7 bases, and 13 bases stayed unmatched. From germline, CDR1 is SEHNR and CDR2 FQNEAQ (reference sequence). For the CDR3, the DNA is TGTGCCAGCAGCATCGACAGGGTCTATATGAGTGGCTACACCTTC. This codes for CASSIDRVYMSGYTF. Complete variable domain (other parts from reference TRBV7-9 and TRBJ1-2): DTGVSQNPRHKITKRGQNVTFRCDPISEHNRLYWYRQTLGQGPEFLTYFQNEAQLEKSRLLSDRFSAERPKGSFSTLEIQRTEQGDSAMYLCASSIDRVYMSGYTFGSGTRLTVV.

The chain carries TRBV28 and TRBJ2-1; a possible D gene is TRBD1 (5 bases). The CDR3 runs 13 residues. From germline, CDR1 is MDHEN and CDR2 SYDVKM. V lost 1 base and J 13 bases, leaving 14 bases between the germline ends. CDR3 nucleotides: TGTGCCAGCAGTTTATCGTCCTGGGGCTATCAGTTCTTC. This translates into CASSLSSWGYQFF.

The chain joins TRBV18 to TRBJ1-2, with a weak D call TRBD1 (5 bases). Germline V CDR1 and CDR2: KGHSH, LQKENI. Trimming removed 3 bases at V and 4 bases at J, with 12 bases between. The CDR3 runs 14 residues. CDR3 bases: TGTGCCAGCTCACCGACTGACAGTTCCTATGGCTACACCTTC. Translation: CASSPTDSSYGYTF.

The chain combines TRBV14 with TRBJ1-5, with TRBD1 identical over 7 bases. This CDR3 is built from 15 residues. V lost 2 bases to trimming and J lost 9 bases; unmatched junction nucleotides: 10. Germline lookup yields CDR1 SGHDN and CDR2 FVKESK. The chain's CDR3 is CASSQPTGSSGPQHF. Here the CDR3 DNA reads TGTGCCAGCAGCCAACCGACAGGGTCGTCTGGGCCCCAGCATTTT.

The chain joins TRBV2 to TRBJ2-1; 14 bases map to TRBD2. With 9 bases clipped from V and 0 bases from J, the junction kept 10 bases outside the gene matches. The CDR3 has 18 amino acids. Germline V CDR1 and CDR2: SNHLY, FYNNEI. For the CDR3, the DNA is TGTGCCAGAACGAAGGGGACTAGCGGGGGCTCCTCCTACAATGAGCAGTTCTTC. Its translation is CARTKGTSGGSSYNEQFF. The entire variable domain, with the rest obtained from reference TRBV2 and TRBJ2-1, is as follows: EPEVTQTPSHQVTQMGQEVILRCVPISNHLYFYWYRQILGQKVEFLVSFYNNEISEKSEIFDDQFSVERPDGSNFTLKIRSTKLEDSAMYFCARTKGTSGGSSYNEQFFGPGTRLTVL.

The V and J genes are TRBV5-6 and TRBJ2-7; 7 bases map to TRBD1. This CDR3 is built from 15 residues. Germline V gene data show CDR1 as SGHDT and CDR2 as YYEEEE. V shed 6 bases, J shed 4 bases, and the junction held 13 bases outside the gene matches. The DNA of the CDR3 is TGTGCCAGCATCCGCCAGGGGGAAGTGGCTTACGAGCAGTACTTC. Protein sequence: CASIRQGEVAYEQYF.

The chain combines TRBV5-1 with TRBJ1-5, with a tentative D call TRBD1 (5 bases). Germline CDR1 reads SGHRS; CDR2 reads YFSETQ. The V and J ends lost 8 bases and 7 bases respectively, with 16 bases between them. The CDR3 runs 13 residues. CDR3 region: CASRQNQGQPQHF. The CDR3 nucleotides read TGCGCCAGTCGCCAAAATCAGGGCCAGCCCCAGCATTTT.

CDR3 amino acids: CASSRAGQANTEAFF. As DNA, the CDR3 is TGCGCCAGCAGCCGGGCGGGACAGGCGAACACTGAAGCTTTCTTT. This chain links TRBV5-1 with TRBJ1-1; 8 positions match TRBD1. J lost 1 base, V lost 4 bases, and 6 bases had no gene match. This CDR3 is 15 amino acids long. Germline V CDR1 and CDR2: SGHRS, YFSETQ.

The rearrangement uses TRBV11-2 and TRBJ2-1; TRBD2 matches at 11 bases. The junction had 8 bases not matched to a gene; V was cut back by 1 base and J by 6 bases. The CDR3 loop spans 17 amino acids. Germline-derived CDR1 and CDR2 are SGHAT and FQNNGV. The CDR3 DNA sequence: TGTGCCAGCAGCTTAGGGGTTACTAGCGGGAGTATCAATGAGCAGTTCTTC. Its protein product is CASSLGVTSGSINEQFF.

This chain links TRBV30 with TRBJ1-3; no reliable D call. The CDR3 loop spans 13 amino acids. Germline V gene lookup returns CDR1 GTSNPN and CDR2 SVGIG (reference sequence). Trimming shortened V by 2 bases and J by 13 bases, and 18 bases separated the two germline ends. CDR3 nucleotides: TGTGCCTGGAGTCCGACCGGCGGGGTCGGAATATATTTT. Its protein is CAWSPTGGVGIYF.

The chain is built from TRBV27 and TRBJ2-2; a possible D gene is TRBD1 (5 bases). The V end was cut by 0 bases, the J end by 6 bases, with 20 bases between. CDR3 length equals 18 residues. CDR1 and CDR2 from the germline V gene are MNHEY and SMNVEV (reference sequence). The DNA for the CDR3 is TGTGCCAGCAGTTTATCTTTCAGTGGGGCTAGGTTGGCCGGGGAGCTGTTTTTT. Translating it yields CASSLSFSGARLAGELFF.

The V call is TRBV6-1, the J call TRBJ2-2; D perhaps matches TRBD2 (6 bases). CDR3 length: 14 residues. Germline V gene data show CDR1 as MNHNS and CDR2 as SASEGT. V was clipped by 5 bases and J by 3 bases, with 10 bases between them. This chain's CDR3 is CASSWRVYTGELFF. For the CDR3, the DNA is TGTGCCAGCAGTTGGAGGGTCTACACCGGGGAGCTGTTTTTT.

The J gene is TRBJ1-1, the V gene TRBV5-4; TRBD1 might be the D (5 bases). The V and J ends lost 4 bases and 2 bases respectively, with 12 bases between them. The germline gives CDR1 SGHNT, CDR2 YYREEE (reference sequence). This CDR3 spans 14 amino acids. In DNA form, the CDR3 reads TGTGCCAGCAGCAAGATCACAGGTAACACTGAAGCTTTCTTT. It is translated as CASSKITGNTEAFF. Full variable domain (missing parts from reference TRBV5-4 and TRBJ1-1): ETGVTQSPTHLIKTRGQQVTLRCSSQSGHNTVSWYQQALGQGPQFIFQYYREEENGRGNFPPRFSGLQFPNYSSELNVNALELDDSALYLCASSKITGNTEAFFGQGTRLTVV.

This rearrangement joins TRBV27 to TRBJ1-5, with D possibly TRBD1 on 6 matching bases. In germline, CDR1 is MNHEY, CDR2 SMNVEV (reference sequence). The CDR3 spans 14 residues. V lost 2 bases and J 1 base, leaving 6 bases between the germline ends. The CDR3 DNA sequence: TGTGCCAGCAGTTTACAGGGGAGCAATCAGCCCCAGCATTTT. Amino acid sequence: CASSLQGSNQPQHF.

V is TRBV10-2 and J is TRBJ2-1; 8 nucleotides agree with TRBD2. CDR3 length: 15 amino acids. CDR1 and CDR2 (germline): WSHSY, SAAADI. The junction had 11 bases not matched to a gene; V was cut back by 6 bases and J by 7 bases. The CDR3 DNA sequence: TGCGCCAGCAGGTTCCGGGAGGGGGGTAGGAATGAGCAGTTCTTC. Protein product: CASRFREGGRNEQFF.

This clone was seen once. This chain connects TRBV5-1 to TRBJ2-1; tentative D call: TRBD2 (7 bases). The CDR3 runs 15 residues. The germline CDR1 and CDR2 sequences are SGHRS and YFSETQ. Trimming removed 0 bases at V and 7 bases at J, with 14 bases between. The CDR3 bases are TGCGCCAGCAGCTTGGATTACGGGGGGCCGAATGAGCAGTTCTTC. Amino acid sequence: CASSLDYGGPNEQFF.

The chain joins TRBV23-1 to TRBJ2-7; tentatively, D is TRBD2 (5 bases). TRBV23-1 belongs to the ORF category, with a function that is uncertain. The CDR3 covers 15 residues. Trimming removed 0 bases at V and 5 bases at J, with 14 bases between. The CDR3 reads CASSQSDEGSDEQYF. The CDR3 DNA follows: TGCGCCAGCAGTCAATCGGACGAGGGCTCAGACGAGCAGTACTTC.

The chain is built from TRBV7-9 and TRBJ1-2; tentative D call: TRBD1 (5 bases). Germline CDR1 reads SEHNR; CDR2 reads FQNEAQ (reference sequence). Trimming took 5 bases from V and 2 from J, leaving 9 bases between them. This CDR3 spans 13 amino acids. The CDR3 DNA follows: TGTGCCAGCAGCCGGGAGGGGAACTATGGCTACACCTTC. Protein: CASSREGNYGYTF.

The chain has TRBV12-2 and TRBJ2-7; the D call TRBD1 from the table was never checked on the DNA. TRBV12-2 is listed as a pseudogene. The CDR3 extends over 14 amino acids. The CDR3 loop is CASRLVDREGEQYF. The CDR3 coding sequence is TGTGCAAGTCGCTTAGTGGACAGGGAGGGCGAGCAGTACTTC.

The J gene is TRBJ2-7, the V gene TRBV5-4, with TRBD1 matching over 11 bases. V was clipped by 4 bases and J by 5 bases; unmatched bases: 8. The germline V gene has CDR1 SGHNT and CDR2 YYREEE (reference sequence). The CDR3 is made up of 15 amino acids. CDR3 protein: CASSRAGTGGHEQYF. The CDR3 coding sequence is TGTGCCAGCAGCAGAGCCGGGACAGGGGGTCACGAGCAGTACTTC.